The TCR beta chain described here comes from a study of blood T cell repertoires in COVID-19. Across the whole study: Material from acute and convalescent COVID-19 was sourced from the United States, Italy and Spain. Nucleic acid was either cDNA or gDNA, and it came from T cells, B-cell-depleted T cells, or PBMCs.

The CDR3 contains 14 residues. V was pared by 6 bases and J by 4 bases, with 8 bases of the junction left unmatched. Germline V gives CDR1 MDHEN, CDR2 SYDVKM. How the authors handled the data: Reference gene primer amplification yielded estimated nucleated cell counts. TCRdb's copy holds only in-frame clones and misses some; the assay was immunoSEQ multiplex PCR. That table supplies the V and J calls and clone size; D and trimming were determined from the DNA. This table has a few hundred thousand clones, 80% to 90% appearing once. The rearrangement joins TRBV28 to TRBJ1-2; TRBD1 matches at 7 bases. This receptor was identified in a woman aged 40-49 years who had recovered from COVID-19. Sequenced material: peripheral blood. The CDR3, as DNA: TGTGCCAGCAGGGTCCAGGGGGAAATCTATGGCTACACCTTC. This encodes CASRVQGEIYGYTF.